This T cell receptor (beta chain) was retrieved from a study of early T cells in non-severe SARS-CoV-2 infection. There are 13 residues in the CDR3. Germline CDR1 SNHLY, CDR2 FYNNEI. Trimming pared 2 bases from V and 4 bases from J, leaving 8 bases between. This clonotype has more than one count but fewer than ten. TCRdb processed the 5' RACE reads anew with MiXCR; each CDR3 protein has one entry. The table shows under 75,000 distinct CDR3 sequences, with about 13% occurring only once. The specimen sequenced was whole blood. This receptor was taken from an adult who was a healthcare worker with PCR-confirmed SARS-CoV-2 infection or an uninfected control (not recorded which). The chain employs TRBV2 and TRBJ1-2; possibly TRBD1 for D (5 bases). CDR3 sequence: CASSERDGYGYTF. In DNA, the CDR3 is TGTGCCAGCAGTGAAAGGGACGGCTATGGCTACACCTTC.